These T cell receptor beta chains were read from a single sample in a study of cytomegalovirus exposure and HLA in healthy donors. TCRdb's table, derived via immunoSEQ multiplex PCR, lists solely in-frame clones and lacks some. The sample consists of some 90,000 clones, about two thirds of them appearing once. Sequences were obtained from PBMCs. The receptor source for this set is a boy younger than 18 in good health and CMV-seropositive. CDR3s include the opening cysteine and the closing phenylalanine or tryptophan. Each record gives: CDR3 protein, CDR3 DNA, J gene, clone size, V gene, D gene. A D gene is named only where the DNA matches it firmly. Expanded clones are given a class, and other clones once, few, many or no size at all.

CSSSLYSPEQYF | TGTTCCAGCAGCTTATATTCTCCGGAGCAGTACTTC | TRBJ2-7 | . | TRBV7-9 | .
CASRYRDNSYEQYF | TGTGCCAGCAGGTACCGGGACAACTCCTACGAGCAGTACTTC | TRBJ2-7 | few | TRBV2 | .
CASSQQGNPYEQYF | TGTGCCAGCTCACAACAGGGGAATCCCTACGAGCAGTACTTC | TRBJ2-7 | few | TRBV18 | TRBD1
CASSSFLRSSTGELFF | TGTGCCAGCAGCTCCTTTCTGCGTTCTTCGACCGGGGAGCTGTTTTTT | TRBJ2-2 | . | TRBV7-2 | .
CSSTNSGIEQFF | TGCAGCTCCACTAATAGCGGGATTGAGCAGTTCTTC | TRBJ2-1 | . | TRBV29-1 | TRBD2
CSVRTGANTEAFF | TGCAGCGTCCGGACAGGGGCGAACACTGAAGCTTTCTTT | TRBJ1-1 | few | TRBV29-1 | TRBD1
CASSANLGQGYEQYF | TGTGCCAGCAGTGCGAATCTCGGACAGGGCTACGAGCAGTACTTC | TRBJ2-7 | . | TRBV6-5 | TRBD1
CASPRQDNNSPLHF | TGTGCCAGCCCTCGACAGGACAATAATTCACCCCTCCACTTT | TRBJ1-6 | once | TRBV2 | .
CASHGEGSYNEQFF | TGTGCCAGCCATGGTGAGGGATCCTACAATGAGCAGTTCTTC | TRBJ2-1 | . | TRBV25-1 | .
CASSPRWGTGTLSTEAFF | TGTGCCAGCAGCCCTAGGTGGGGAACAGGGACCTTAAGCACTGAAGCTTTCTTT | TRBJ1-1 | . | TRBV7-2 | .
CASSFRVGGSTGELFF | TGTGCCAGCAGCTTCCGTGTAGGCGGGAGCACCGGGGAGCTGTTTTTT | TRBJ2-2 | . | TRBV7-9 | TRBD2
CAWGASWRWDRGQNEQFF | TGTGCCTGGGGCGCCTCCTGGAGGTGGGACAGGGGGCAGAATGAGCAGTTCTTC | TRBJ2-1 | . | TRBV30 | TRBD1
CASSLALGQGAAEQYF | TGTGCCAGCAGCTTAGCCTTGGGACAGGGGGCGGCTGAGCAGTACTTC | TRBJ2-7 | . | TRBV7-9 | TRBD1
CASSFAGANEKLFF | TGTGCCAGCAGTTTCGCCGGGGCTAATGAAAAACTGTTTTTT | TRBJ1-4 | . | TRBV27 | .
CASSLGQGTQPQHF | TGCGCCAGCAGCCTGGGCCAGGGGACTCAGCCCCAGCATTTT | TRBJ1-5 | . | TRBV5-1 | .
CASSSGLAGVNEQFF | TGCGCCAGCAGCTCCGGACTAGCGGGAGTTAATGAGCAGTTCTTC | TRBJ2-1 | . | TRBV5-1 | TRBD2
CASSIRAGGSSYNEQFF | TGTGCCAGTAGTATTAGGGCAGGGGGGAGCTCCTACAATGAGCAGTTCTTC | TRBJ2-1 | once | TRBV19 | .
CASSQGVGTTDYEQYF | TGCGCCAGCAGCCAGGGAGTGGGGACTACGGACTACGAGCAGTACTTC | TRBJ2-7 | . | TRBV4-3 | TRBD2
CASSLDGGGTYEQYF | TGTGCCAGCAGCTTGGACGGCGGGGGCACCTACGAGCAGTACTTC | TRBJ2-7 | . | TRBV5-4 | .
CASSSKPGTDNQPQHF | TGTGCCAGCAGCTCTAAACCTGGGACAGATAATCAGCCCCAGCATTTT | TRBJ1-5 | . | TRBV5-4 | TRBD1
CASRQERLMNTEAFF | TGTGCCAGCCGACAGGAGAGGTTGATGAACACTGAAGCTTTCTTT | TRBJ1-1 | . | TRBV27 | .
CASLRDRVNEKLFF | TGTGCCAGCCTAAGGGACAGGGTTAATGAAAAACTGTTTTTT | TRBJ1-4 | . | TRBV2 | TRBD1
CATSRVSGISYNEQFF | TGTGCCACCAGCAGGGTCAGCGGGATATCCTACAATGAGCAGTTCTTC | TRBJ2-1 | few | TRBV15 | TRBD2
CASSLGTGGTGELFF | TGCGCCAGCAGCCTCGGGACAGGCGGTACCGGGGAGCTGTTTTTT | TRBJ2-2 | few | TRBV4-3 | TRBD1
CASSERLAGGPGRSYNEQFF | TGTGCCAGCAGTGAAAGGCTGGCGGGAGGGCCCGGGAGGTCCTACAATGAGCAGTTCTTC | TRBJ2-1 | . | TRBV2 | TRBD2
CASSLGLADSYNEQFF | TGCGCCAGCAGCTTAGGTCTAGCGGACTCCTACAATGAGCAGTTCTTC | TRBJ2-1 | . | TRBV5-1 | TRBD2
CAWSGSRGTYNEQFF | TGTGCCTGGAGTGGCAGCCGGGGGACTTACAATGAGCAGTTCTTC | TRBJ2-1 | few | TRBV30 | .
CASSVARGSNTGELFF | TGTGCCAGCAGTGTAGCCAGGGGGAGCAACACCGGGGAGCTGTTTTTT | TRBJ2-2 | . | TRBV2 | TRBD1
CASSVWGGVTGELFF | TGCGCCAGCAGCGTGTGGGGGGGAGTGACCGGGGAGCTGTTTTTT | TRBJ2-2 | few | TRBV5-1 | TRBD2
CASSSYGGAGNEQFF | TGTGCCAGCAGCTCTTACGGGGGGGCCGGCAATGAGCAGTTCTTC | TRBJ2-1 | . | TRBV6-4 | TRBD2
CASSRIRGQNEQFF | TGTGCCAGCAGCCGGATCAGGGGGCAGAATGAGCAGTTCTTC | TRBJ2-1 | few | TRBV5-8 | TRBD1
CASSSQQNTEAFF | TGTGCCAGCAGCTCACAGCAGAACACTGAAGCTTTCTTT | TRBJ1-1 | . | TRBV7-8 | .
CASSQERQTMRKLFF | TGTGCCAGCAGCCAAGAACGACAGACGATGAGGAAACTGTTTTTT | TRBJ1-4 | few | TRBV4-2 | .
CASSYLAGGPAGELFF | TGTGCCAGCAGTTATCTAGCGGGAGGGCCCGCCGGGGAGCTGTTTTTT | TRBJ2-2 | few | TRBV27 | TRBD2
CASSPDYRTGELFF | TGCGCCAGCAGCCCCGACTACCGGACCGGGGAGCTGTTTTTT | TRBJ2-2 | few | TRBV10-1 | .
CAWMRPSTGEVRDTQYF | TGTGCCTGGATGCGACCGTCCACAGGGGAGGTTCGAGATACGCAGTATTTT | TRBJ2-3 | once | TRBV30 | .
CASSPREHRNEQFF | TGTGCCAGCAGTCCCCGGGAACATAGGAATGAGCAGTTCTTC | TRBJ2-1 | few | TRBV27 | .
CASRTGGTGELFF | TGTGCCAGCAGGACAGGGGGCACCGGGGAGCTGTTTTTT | TRBJ2-2 | . | TRBV6-5 | TRBD1
CASRSAQGAYEKLFF | TGTGCCAGCAGATCGGCACAGGGGGCGTATGAAAAACTGTTTTTT | TRBJ1-4 | . | TRBV7-2 | TRBD1
CASSPDRYNEQFF | TGTGCCAGCAGCCCGGACAGATACAATGAGCAGTTCTTC | TRBJ2-1 | . | TRBV5-6 | .
CASSLVTGGYEQYF | TGTGCCAGCAGCTTGGTGACAGGGGGTTATGAGCAGTACTTC | TRBJ2-7 | few | TRBV5-4 | TRBD1
CASSHKPPRVNTEAFF | TGTGCCAGTAGCCATAAACCCCCGCGGGTGAACACTGAAGCTTTCTTT | TRBJ1-1 | . | TRBV19 | .
CASSAPRKSMTGELFF | TGTGCCAGTAGTGCCCCTAGAAAAAGTATGACCGGGGAGCTGTTTTTT | TRBJ2-2 | . | TRBV19 | .
CSVETGANTEAFF | TGCAGCGTTGAGACGGGAGCGAACACTGAAGCTTTCTTT | TRBJ1-1 | few | TRBV29-1 | .
CASSLRRVGRTYNEQFF | TGTGCCAGCAGCTTAAGGAGGGTTGGGAGGACCTACAATGAGCAGTTCTTC | TRBJ2-1 | few | TRBV5-8 | .
CASSWRGGTDTQYF | TGTGCCAGCAGTTGGCGGGGGGGCACAGATACGCAGTATTTT | TRBJ2-3 | . | TRBV6-6 | TRBD2
CASSVGTGGSEAFF | TGTGCCAGCAGCGTAGGGACAGGGGGGTCTGAAGCTTTCTTT | TRBJ1-1 | . | TRBV9 | TRBD1
CASSLAAGYEQYF | TGCGCCAGCAGCTTGGCCGCGGGGTACGAGCAGTACTTC | TRBJ2-7 | . | TRBV5-1 | .
CASSEGTDKIYEQYF | TGCGCCAGCAGCGAGGGGACAGATAAGATCTACGAGCAGTACTTC | TRBJ2-7 | few | TRBV5-1 | TRBD1
CASSSTGQETQYF | TGTGCCAGCAGCTCCACAGGTCAAGAGACCCAGTACTTC | TRBJ2-5 | . | TRBV7-3 | .
CASSSGRTTGELFF | TGTGCCAGCAGTTCCGGGAGAACCACCGGGGAGCTGTTTTTT | TRBJ2-2 | few | TRBV6-5 | .
CASSPQAGGNTQYF | TGCGCCAGCAGCCCCCAGGCGGGGGGCAATACGCAGTATTTT | TRBJ2-3 | . | TRBV5-1 | TRBD2
CASRFPPGTPVNQPQHF | TGTGCAAGTCGCTTCCCTCCCGGGACACCAGTAAATCAGCCCCAGCATTTT | TRBJ1-5 | . | TRBV12-2 | .
CAWKGLVAANTGELFF | TGTGCCTGGAAGGGGTTAGTGGCCGCGAACACCGGGGAGCTGTTTTTT | TRBJ2-2 | . | TRBV30 | .
CASSVDVGVTSGGDTGELFF | TGTGCCAGCAGCGTGGACGTGGGGGTGACTAGCGGGGGGGACACCGGGGAGCTGTTTTTT | TRBJ2-2 | few | TRBV9 | TRBD2
CASSESAGAYNEQFF | TGTGCCAGCAGTGAATCAGCGGGAGCTTACAATGAGCAGTTCTTC | TRBJ2-1 | . | TRBV2 | TRBD2
CASSYEGGGEQYF | TGTGCCAGCAGTTACGAGGGAGGTGGGGAGCAGTACTTC | TRBJ2-7 | few | TRBV6-6 | .
CASSPRTSGELFF | TGTGCCAGCAGCCCGAGAACCTCCGGGGAGCTGTTTTTT | TRBJ2-2 | . | TRBV9 | .
CASRWEGSEQYF | TGTGCCAGCCGCTGGGAGGGATCCGAGCAGTACTTC | TRBJ2-7 | few | TRBV28 | TRBD2